Presented here are 3 T cell receptor beta chains from one specimen sequenced in a study of blood T cell repertoires in COVID-19. The repertoire was sequenced with immunoSEQ multiplex PCR; TCRdb's copy has only in-frame clones and lacks some. The sample yields approximately 180,000 clones, 70% to 90% seen once. Material: peripheral blood. Every receptor here comes from a person aged 70 to 85 with COVID-19, enrolled during active disease.

The sample holds a few counts of this clone. V and J are TRBV5-1 and TRBJ1-1, with TRBD1 matching 8 bases. The J segment lost 1 base and the V segment lost 3 bases, leaving 2 bases of the junction unmatched. In germline, CDR1 is SGHRS, CDR2 YFSETQ. The CDR3 is 14 amino acids. CDR3 sequence: CASSWDRRNTEAFF. The CDR3 bases are TGCGCCAGCAGCTGGGACAGGAGGAACACTGAAGCTTTCTTT.

The J gene is TRBJ1-2, the V gene TRBV13, with 7 bases lining up with TRBD1. The V gene's germline CDR1 is PRHDT and CDR2 FYEKMQ (reference sequence). V dropped 5 bases and J dropped 0; count of bases not matched to a gene: 6. The CDR3 sequence is 15 residues long. In DNA form, the CDR3 reads TGTGCCAGCAGCCAGAGGGGACAGACTAACTATGGCTACACCTTC. This sequence encodes CASSQRGQTNYGYTF.

The chain joins TRBV7-2 to TRBJ2-5; 9 bases are a match to TRBD1. Germline assignment: CDR1 SGHTA and CDR2 FQGNSA. The J segment lost 1 base and the V segment lost 6 bases, leaving 6 bases of the junction unmatched. The CDR3 has 15 residues. In nucleotides, the CDR3 is TGTGCCAGCAGGTTACAGGGGGCCCGCCAAGAGACCCAGTACTTC. Translated, it gives CASRLQGARQETQYF.